These 19 T cell receptor beta chains came from one sample sequenced in a study of cytomegalovirus exposure and HLA in healthy donors. The PCR was carried out with 60 Vbeta primers and 13 Jbeta primers. TCRdb keeps only in-frame clones here, not all; method: immunoSEQ multiplex PCR. This table holds 180,000 or so clones, roughly 77% found once. Sequencing used PBMCs. The receptors were sampled from a woman aged 40 to 49 in good health and CMV-seropositive.

The chain carries TRBV4-1 and TRBJ2-4; tentatively, D is TRBD1 (8 bases). Germline V gene data show CDR1 as MGHRA and CDR2 as YSYEKL. The V and J ends lost 1 base and 1 base respectively, with 17 bases between them. The CDR3 has 18 residues. The CDR3 nucleotides are TGCGCCAGCAGCCAAGGCTTTCAGCGGGACAGGGCCAAAAACATTCAGTACTTC. Translating gives CASSQGFQRDRAKNIQYF.

The chain couples TRBV2 to TRBJ1-1; 9 bases are shared with TRBD1. The V gene end was trimmed by 4 bases and the J gene end by 4 bases; junction bases not matched to a gene: 7. The CDR3 runs 15 residues. CDR1 is SNHLY and CDR2 is FYNNEI in the germline V gene. The CDR3 DNA is TGTGCCAGCAGTGGTCCGGGACAGGGTCCCACTGAAGCTTTCTTT. Protein product: CASSGPGQGPTEAFF.

J is TRBJ2-4 and V is TRBV25-1; a possible D gene is TRBD2 (5 bases). Per germline, CDR1 MGHDK and CDR2 SYGVNS. The germline V and J ends were trimmed by 8 bases and 0 bases, with 8 bases remaining between them. This CDR3 spans 13 amino acids. Here the CDR3 reads CASSGVAKNIQYF. The CDR3 DNA reads TGTGCCAGCTCCGGGGTAGCCAAAAACATTCAGTACTTC.

In regard to this clone: The junction shows a germline mismatch at one end, possibly a read error. The chain employs TRBV27 and TRBJ2-7; D not certain. The CDR3 contains 14 residues. Germline V lookup: CDR1 MNHEY, CDR2 SMNVEV (reference sequence). CDR3 DNA sequence: TGTGCCAGCAGTCTATCCCGGGTCGCCTACGAGCAGTACTTC. It translates to CASSLSRVAYEQYF.

The chain employs TRBV9 and TRBJ2-5; D is perhaps TRBD1 (5 bases). In germline, CDR1 is SGDLS, CDR2 YYNGEE. This CDR3 is built from 16 residues. The V end was cut by 2 bases, the J end by 0 bases, with 14 bases between. The CDR3 loop reads CASSVGHGVYQETQYF. The CDR3, as DNA: TGTGCCAGCAGCGTTGGACACGGCGTGTACCAAGAGACCCAGTACTTC.

The chain recombines TRBV7-9 with TRBJ2-5; 10 positions agree with TRBD2. The tail of the sequence fits TRBJ2-7 better, so the J call may be wrong. Per germline, CDR1 SEHNR and CDR2 FQNEAQ (reference sequence). The CDR3 loop spans 17 amino acids. CDR3 nucleotides: TGTGCCAGCAGCTCCACTCCCGGACTAGCGGAGACCTACGAGCAGTACTTC. As protein: CASSSTPGLAETYEQYF.

The chain employs TRBV6-1 and TRBJ2-5, with a possible D match to TRBD2 (7 bases). The CDR3 is 18 amino acids. Germline loops: CDR1 MNHNS, CDR2 SASEGT. Between the trimmed V and J ends, which lost 4 bases and 11 bases, there was a span of 32 bases. The chain's CDR3 is CASSVVGVFRGASREQYF. The DNA of the CDR3 is TGTGCCAGCAGTGTAGTAGGTGTTTTCCGGGGGGCATCGAGGGAGCAGTACTTC.

The chain uses TRBV19 and TRBJ2-3, with a weak D call TRBD1 (6 bases). The germline V gene has CDR1 LNHDA and CDR2 SQIVND (reference sequence). Trimming shortened V by 4 bases and J by 1 base, and 9 bases separated the two germline ends. The CDR3 runs 14 residues. CDR3 in amino acids: CASSTRGRTDTQYF. The CDR3 DNA reads TGTGCCAGTAGTACCAGGGGACGCACAGATACGCAGTATTTT.

The genes are TRBV28 and TRBJ1-4; D gene uncertain. Trimming took off 6 bases at V and 7 bases at J, with 18 bases between the two ends. This CDR3 has 15 residues. Germline-derived CDR1 and CDR2 are MDHEN and SYDVKM. The CDR3 reads CASSLGWGGSEKLFF. The CDR3 DNA follows: TGTGCCAGCAGCCTGGGCTGGGGAGGCAGTGAAAAACTGTTTTTT.

The chain joins TRBV27 to TRBJ2-1; 9 bases are a match to TRBD1. The CDR3 loop spans 16 amino acids. With V trimmed by 0 bases and J by 4 bases, 4 bases remained unmatched. In germline, CDR1 is MNHEY, CDR2 SMNVEV (reference sequence). The CDR3 coding sequence is TGTGCCAGCAGTTTATCCGGGACAGGGTGGTACAATGAGCAGTTCTTC. Its translation: CASSLSGTGWYNEQFF.

V and J are TRBV5-1 and TRBJ1-3, with a possible D match to TRBD1 (6 bases). This CDR3 is built from 16 residues. The V end was cut by 3 bases, the J end by 0 bases, with 13 bases between. Per germline, CDR1 SGHRS and CDR2 YFSETQ. This CDR3 reads CASSSGQSHSGNTIYF. CDR3 coding DNA: TGCGCCAGCAGCTCCGGACAGAGCCACTCTGGAAACACCATATATTTT.

V usage is TRBV6-1 and J usage is TRBJ2-2, with 15 positions matching TRBD2. The germline gives CDR1 MNHNS, CDR2 SASEGT. This CDR3 region has 15 residues. V gave up 6 bases and J gave up 7 bases; unmatched junction bases: 3. The CDR3 DNA is TGTGCCAGCAGAGGACTAGCGGGAGGGGTCGGGGAGCTGTTTTTT. Amino acid sequence: CASRGLAGGVGELFF.

CDR3 nucleotides: TGTGCCAGCAGCGGGGGACTCCCAGGGGCCAACGTCCTGACTTTC. The encoded protein is CASSGGLPGANVLTF. J is TRBJ2-6 and V is TRBV9; TRBD2 is a possible D gene (6 bases). V lost 3 bases and J lost 4, with 11 bases in between. CDR1 and CDR2 (germline): SGDLS, YYNGEE. The CDR3 sequence is 15 residues long. The whole variable domain, filled in from reference TRBV9 and TRBJ2-6, reads DSGVTQTPKHLITATGQRVTLRCSPRSGDLSVYWYQQSLDQGLQFLIQYYNGEERAKGNILERFSAQQFPDLHSELNLSSLELGDSALYFCASSGGLPGANVLTFGAGSRLTVL.

The V gene is TRBV19, the J gene TRBJ1-1; D gene unclear. V was clipped by 1 base and J by 0 bases, with 6 bases between them. The CDR3 spans 14 residues. CDR1 and CDR2 (germline): LNHDA, SQIVND (reference sequence). CDR3 loop: CASSIGQMNTEAFF. CDR3 DNA: TGTGCCAGTAGTATAGGGCAGATGAACACTGAAGCTTTCTTT.

In this sample, this clone turned up once. The chain carries TRBV18 and TRBJ2-3; 7 bases match TRBD2. Germline V CDR1 and CDR2: KGHSH, LQKENI. The CDR3 is made up of 15 amino acids. The trim removed 3 bases at V and 0 bases at J, leaving 3 bases unmatched. CDR3 DNA: TGTGCCAGCTCACCGTCAGCGGGGAGCACAGATACGCAGTATTTT. Amino acids: CASSPSAGSTDTQYF.

The J gene is TRBJ1-5, the V gene TRBV19; 7 nucleotides align to TRBD1. Trimming took 4 bases from V and 4 from J; bases not matched to a gene: 10. The CDR3 loop spans 16 amino acids. Germline V CDR1 and CDR2: LNHDA, SQIVND (reference sequence). Here the CDR3 DNA reads TGTGCCAGTAGTACGGACAGGTCGGGGGATAATCAGCCCCAGCATTTT. Translation gives CASSTDRSGDNQPQHF.

This clone has just one count. A read error may account for a junction end that differs from germline. The sample holds other DNA sequences that translate to the same CDR3. This chain joins TRBV6-1 and TRBJ2-2, with D tentatively TRBD1 (5 bases). The CDR3 is 15 amino acids. Germline CDR1 and CDR2: MNHNS and SASEGT. Here the CDR3 reads CASSEWGGHTGELFF. The CDR3 coding sequence is TGTGCCAGTAGTGAATGGGGCGGACACACCGGGGAGCTGTTTTTT.

V gene TRBV19 combines with J gene TRBJ2-2; 7 bases match TRBD1. The trim removed 9 bases at V and 1 base at J, leaving 8 bases unmatched. The CDR3 totals 15 residues. Germline CDR1 and CDR2: LNHDA and SQIVND (reference sequence). In nucleotides, the CDR3 is TGTGCCAGCGGGACGAGACAGGGGAACACCGGGGAGCTGTTTTTT. Amino acids: CASGTRQGNTGELFF.

J is TRBJ2-1 and V is TRBV7-9; TRBD2 matches 12 bases. V lost 5 bases, J lost 0 bases, and 8 bases stayed unmatched. The CDR3 is made up of 18 amino acids. The germline V gene encodes CDR1 SEHNR and CDR2 FQNEAQ (reference sequence). In nucleotides, the CDR3 is TGTGCCAGCAGCCATACTAGCGGGAGGACCCCCTCCTACAATGAGCAGTTCTTC. This codes for CASSHTSGRTPSYNEQFF.